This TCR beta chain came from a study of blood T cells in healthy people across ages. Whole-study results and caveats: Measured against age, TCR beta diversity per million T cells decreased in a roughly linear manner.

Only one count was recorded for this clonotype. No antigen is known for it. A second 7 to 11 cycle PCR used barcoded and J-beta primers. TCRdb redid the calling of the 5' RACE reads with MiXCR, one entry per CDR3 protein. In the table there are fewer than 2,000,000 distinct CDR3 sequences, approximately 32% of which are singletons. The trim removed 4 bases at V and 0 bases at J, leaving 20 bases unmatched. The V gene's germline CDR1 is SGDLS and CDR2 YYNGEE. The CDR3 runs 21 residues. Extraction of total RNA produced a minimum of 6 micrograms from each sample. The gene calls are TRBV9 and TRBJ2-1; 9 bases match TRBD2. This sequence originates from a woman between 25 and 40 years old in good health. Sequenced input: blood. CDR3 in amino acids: CASSISPLGVAGASSYNEQFF. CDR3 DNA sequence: TGTGCCAGCAGCATCTCCCCCCTCGGAGTAGCGGGGGCCTCCTCCTACAATGAGCAGTTCTTC.